These T cell receptor beta chains were read from a single sample in a study of tumor-infiltrating lymphocytes in primary liver carcinoma. MiXCR was run by TCRdb on the multiplex PCR reads, yielding one entry per CDR3 protein. The table records more than 90,000 distinct CDR3 sequences, around two thirds of them present only once. The sequencing input was liver tumor tissue from sampling region 2. Receptor source: a woman between 55 and 75 years old with primary liver carcinoma and hepatitis B virus infection. CDR3s include the opening cysteine and the closing phenylalanine or tryptophan. D genes are given only for firm matches. The size field is filled for only some rows; it gives once, few, many or a size class.

CDR3 length: 13; V gene: TRBV11-3; clone size: NA; J gene: TRBJ2-1; D gene: NA; CDR3 protein: CVSSLGDSSEQLF; CDR3 DNA: TGTGTCAGCAGCTTAGGAGACAGCAGTGAGCAGCTCTTC
CDR3 length: 17; V gene: TRBV11-2; clone size: NA; J gene: TRBJ2-1; D gene: TRBD2; CDR3 protein: CASSLALVAGGRNEQFF; CDR3 DNA: TGTGCCAGCAGCTTAGCTCTGGTAGCGGGAGGGCGGAATGAACAGTTCTTC
CDR3 length: 19; V gene: TRBV6-1; clone size: NA; J gene: TRBJ2-3; D gene: TRBD2; CDR3 protein: CARSAPGSSGRASTDTQYF; CDR3 DNA: TGTGCCAGGAGTGCCCCTGGGTCTAGCGGGAGGGCTAGCACGGATACGCAGTATTTT
CDR3 length: 15; V gene: TRBV6-1; clone size: NA; J gene: TRBJ2-7; D gene: NA; CDR3 protein: CASILTRRSSYEQYF; CDR3 DNA: TGTGCCAGCATTCTGACCAGACGGAGCTCCTACGAGCAGTACTTC
CDR3 length: 16; V gene: TRBV7-8; clone size: NA; J gene: TRBJ2-1; D gene: TRBD2; CDR3 protein: CTSSLVGTSGSNEQFF; CDR3 DNA: TGTACCAGCAGCTTAGTTGGGACAAGCGGGAGTAATGAGCAGTTCTTC
CDR3 length: 14; V gene: TRBV11-2; clone size: NA; J gene: TRBJ2-3; D gene: TRBD1; CDR3 protein: CASGLDREIDTQYF; CDR3 DNA: TGTGCCAGTGGCTTAGACAGGGAGATCGATACACAGTATTTT
CDR3 length: 18; V gene: TRBV20-1; clone size: NA; J gene: TRBJ2-3; D gene: TRBD2; CDR3 protein: CSARLPGLAEISTDTQYF; CDR3 DNA: TGCAGTGCTAGACTCCCAGGACTAGCGGAAATTAGCACAGATACGCAGTATTTT
CDR3 length: 13; V gene: TRBV12-3/TRBV12-4; clone size: NA; J gene: TRBJ1-1; D gene: NA; CDR3 protein: CAVGSITNTEAFF; CDR3 DNA: TGTGCCGTCGGTTCCATTACCAACACTGAAGCTTTCTTT
CDR3 length: 13; V gene: TRBV11-2; clone size: medium-sized; J gene: TRBJ1-1; D gene: NA; CDR3 protein: CASSFGPNTEAFF; CDR3 DNA: TGTGCCAGCAGCTTCGGGCCCAACACTGAAGCTTTCTTT
CDR3 length: 16; V gene: TRBV11-2; clone size: NA; J gene: TRBJ2-3; D gene: NA; CDR3 protein: CASSPGSSGSTDTQYF; CDR3 DNA: TGTGCCAGCAGCCCAGGGAGTAGTGGTAGCACAGATACGCAGTATTTT
CDR3 length: 15; V gene: TRBV11-2; clone size: NA; J gene: TRBJ2-5; D gene: NA; CDR3 protein: CTSSLIIGPQEAQYF; CDR3 DNA: TGTACCAGCAGCTTAATTATTGGGCCTCAAGAGGCCCAGTACTTC
CDR3 length: 18; V gene: TRBV6-1; clone size: NA; J gene: TRBJ2-2; D gene: NA; CDR3 protein: CASRPLLGGGSKTGEQFF; CDR3 DNA: TGTGCCAGCAGGCCCCTACTTGGGGGGGGCTCGAAGACCGGGGAGCAGTTTTTT
CDR3 length: 11; V gene: TRBV11-2; clone size: medium-sized; J gene: TRBJ2-7; D gene: NA; CDR3 protein: CASSQAAEQYF; CDR3 DNA: TGTGCCAGCAGCCAAGCGGCCGAGCAGTACTTC
CDR3 length: 18; V gene: TRBV28; clone size: NA; J gene: TRBJ1-6; D gene: NA; CDR3 protein: CASSPMPGQGPYNSPLRF; CDR3 DNA: TGTGCCAGTAGTCCAATGCCGGGGCAGGGACCCTATAATTCACCCCTCCGCTTT
CDR3 length: 15; V gene: TRBV5-6; clone size: once; J gene: TRBJ2-7; D gene: TRBD2; CDR3 protein: CASSSLIAGSYGQYF; CDR3 DNA: TGTGCCAGCAGCTCCCTGATAGCGGGCTCCTACGGGCAGTACTTC
CDR3 length: 15; V gene: TRBV29-1; clone size: NA; J gene: TRBJ2-1; D gene: NA; CDR3 protein: CNVERLTGEDNEQFF; CDR3 DNA: TGCAACGTTGAACGGCTAACGGGAGAGGATAATGAGCAGTTCTTC
CDR3 length: 13; V gene: TRBV29-1; clone size: many; J gene: TRBJ1-2; D gene: NA; CDR3 protein: CSATASGADGYTF; CDR3 DNA: TGCAGCGCTACTGCCTCAGGGGCGGATGGCTACACCTTC
CDR3 length: 15; V gene: TRBV29-1; clone size: once; J gene: TRBJ2-3; D gene: TRBD2; CDR3 protein: CSVKIAGGHTDTQYF; CDR3 DNA: TGCAGCGTTAAGATAGCGGGGGGGCACACAGATACGCAGTATTTT
CDR3 length: 15; V gene: TRBV4-1; clone size: NA; J gene: TRBJ2-5; D gene: NA; CDR3 protein: CASSPMNGGVRTQYF; CDR3 DNA: TGCGCCAGCAGTCCCATGAACGGAGGGGTTAGGACCCAGTACTTC
CDR3 length: 15; V gene: TRBV12-3/TRBV12-4; clone size: many; J gene: TRBJ2-7; D gene: TRBD2; CDR3 protein: CASSLGVGRANEQYF; CDR3 DNA: TGTGCCAGCAGTTTAGGAGTCGGGAGGGCCAACGAGCAGTACTTC
CDR3 length: 20; V gene: TRBV28; clone size: many; J gene: TRBJ2-2; D gene: TRBD1; CDR3 protein: CASSLRRGRRTDMNTGELFF; CDR3 DNA: TGTGCCAGCAGTTTAAGAAGGGGGCGGCGGACGGACATGAACACCGGGGAGCTGTTTTTT